The sequence of this T cell receptor (beta chain) was determined in a study of Ad26.COV2.S vaccination and SARS-CoV-2 variants. Overall study context: Each vaccinee took Ad26.COV2.S intramuscularly, once or twice 56 days apart.

Documented treatment: about 20 received Ad26.COV2.S at low or high dose, single or two shots; about 5 received placebo; per-sample allocation not given. Sampling occurred on day 63 after the first vaccine or placebo injection. Vaccination used an Ad26 vector expressing Wuhan-strain SARS-CoV-2 spike. Of note for this clone: Its target is unknown.

Overall study findings and caveats: Substantial post-vaccination breadth of spike-specific CD8+ and CD4+ T cell responses was reported. Placebo recipients and vaccine recipients were similar in non-spike TCR breadth.

Profiling relied on immunoSEQ multiplex PCR, and the TCRdb table lists in-frame clones only, not all of them. The sample holds around 300,000 clones; roughly 90% are singletons and the top ten take about 11%. Germline CDR1 reads SQVTM; CDR2 reads ANQGSEA. The CDR3 extends over 15 amino acids. Deletions cut 5 bases from V and 0 bases from J, with 13 bases between. V and J are TRBV29-1 and TRBJ1-4; D gene uncertain. This TCR came from a person between 18 and 65 years old who received the Ad26.COV2.S COVID-19 vaccine or a placebo. The sample consisted of peripheral blood, taken in a trial of Ad26.COV2.S vaccine versus placebo. CDR3 nucleotide sequence: TGCAGCGTTTTGGGCACCGTTGCAACTAATGAAAAACTGTTTTTT. This codes for CSVLGTVATNEKLFF.